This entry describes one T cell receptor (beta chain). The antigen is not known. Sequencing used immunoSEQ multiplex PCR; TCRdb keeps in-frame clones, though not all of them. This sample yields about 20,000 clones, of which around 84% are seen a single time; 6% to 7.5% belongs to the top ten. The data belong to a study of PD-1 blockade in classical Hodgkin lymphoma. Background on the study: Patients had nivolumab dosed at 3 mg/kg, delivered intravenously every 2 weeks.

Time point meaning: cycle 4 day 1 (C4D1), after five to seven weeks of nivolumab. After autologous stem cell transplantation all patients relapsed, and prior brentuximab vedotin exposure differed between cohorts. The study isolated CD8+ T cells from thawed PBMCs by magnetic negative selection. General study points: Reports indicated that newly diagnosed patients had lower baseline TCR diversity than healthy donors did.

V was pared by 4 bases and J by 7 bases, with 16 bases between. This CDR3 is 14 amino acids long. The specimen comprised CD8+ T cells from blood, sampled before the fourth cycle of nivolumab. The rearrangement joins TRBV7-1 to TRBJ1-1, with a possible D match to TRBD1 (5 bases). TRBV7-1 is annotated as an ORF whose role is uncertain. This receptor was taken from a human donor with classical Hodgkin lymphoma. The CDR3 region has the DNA TGTGCCAGCAGCTTGTTTGACGGCGGGGGTGAAGCTTTCTTT. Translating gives CASSLFDGGGEAFF.